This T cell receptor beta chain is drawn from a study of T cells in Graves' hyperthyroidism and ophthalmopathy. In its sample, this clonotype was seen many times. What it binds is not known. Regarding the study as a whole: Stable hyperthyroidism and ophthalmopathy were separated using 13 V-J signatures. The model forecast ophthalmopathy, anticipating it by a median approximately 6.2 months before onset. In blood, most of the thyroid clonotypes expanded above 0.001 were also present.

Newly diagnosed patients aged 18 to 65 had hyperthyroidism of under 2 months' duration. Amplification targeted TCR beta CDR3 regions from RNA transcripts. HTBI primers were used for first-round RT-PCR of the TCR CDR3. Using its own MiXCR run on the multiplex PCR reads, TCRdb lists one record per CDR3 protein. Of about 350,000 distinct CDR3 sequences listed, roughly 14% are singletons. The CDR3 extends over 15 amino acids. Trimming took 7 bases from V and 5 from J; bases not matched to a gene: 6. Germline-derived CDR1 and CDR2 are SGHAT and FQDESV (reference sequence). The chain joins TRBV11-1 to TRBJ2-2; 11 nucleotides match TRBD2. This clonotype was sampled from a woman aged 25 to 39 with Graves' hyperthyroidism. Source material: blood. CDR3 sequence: CASKSTSGKTGELFF. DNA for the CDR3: TGTGCCAGCAAATCGACTAGCGGGAAAACCGGGGAGCTGTTTTTT.